The 14 T cell receptor beta chains below all came from one sample that was sequenced in a study of cytomegalovirus exposure and HLA in healthy donors. The PCR made use of 60 Vbeta and 13 Jbeta primers. The table came from immunoSEQ multiplex PCR; TCRdb's copy has only in-frame clones and leaves some out. This repertoire shows around 85,000 clones, less than 80% found once; its top ten account for about 20%. Sequenced material: PBMCs. The receptor source for this set is a man in his thirties or forties in good health and CMV-seropositive.

The chain couples TRBV28 to TRBJ1-2; a weak D match, TRBD1 (6 bases). Germline V gene data show CDR1 as MDHEN and CDR2 as SYDVKM. This CDR3 is 14 amino acids long. The V end lost 4 bases, the J end lost 6 bases, and 15 bases lay between the germline ends. The CDR3 region is CASSSIQGGHGYTF. The CDR3 DNA reads TGTGCCAGCAGTTCGATACAGGGAGGGCATGGCTACACCTTC.

The chain joins TRBV27 to TRBJ2-7; 9 bases map to TRBD2. The germline gives CDR1 MNHEY, CDR2 SMNVEV (reference sequence). This CDR3 has 15 residues. Trimming took 11 bases from V and 2 from J; bases not matched to a gene: 13. The CDR3 coding sequence is TGTGCCTCTTATCCTGGACTAGCGTTGACCTACGAGCAGTACTTC. Its translation is CASYPGLALTYEQYF.

CDR3 in amino acids: CASSTGTSGGALETQYF. The CDR3, as DNA: TGCGCCAGCAGCACCGGGACTAGCGGGGGGGCGCTAGAGACCCAGTACTTC. The V call is TRBV5-1, the J call TRBJ2-5, with 16 bases matching TRBD2. Germline CDR1 reads SGHRS; CDR2 reads YFSETQ. V shed 4 bases and J 4 bases; nucleotides not matched to a gene: 7. CDR3 size: 17 residues.

This clone showed up many times. V usage is TRBV2 and J usage is TRBJ1-1; TRBD1 is a possible D gene (5 bases). V was shortened by 4 bases and J by 1 base, with 19 bases between the two germline ends. Germline-derived CDR1 and CDR2 are SNHLY and FYNNEI. CDR3 length: 17 amino acids. The DNA of the CDR3 is TGTGCCAGCAGTGCAGCGCCTCAGGGAAAGAGGAACACTGAAGCTTTCTTT. This gives the protein CASSAAPQGKRNTEAFF.

This CDR3 is CASSASGSHNQPQHF. The CDR3 region has the DNA TGTGCCAGCAGCGCGTCCGGGAGCCACAATCAGCCCCAGCATTTT. This chain links TRBV9 with TRBJ1-5; the D is unclear. Per germline, CDR1 SGDLS and CDR2 YYNGEE. CDR3 length: 15 amino acids. Trimming cost V 3 bases and J 3 bases, with 13 bases left between them.

The chain employs TRBV6-1 and TRBJ1-5; TRBD1 matches at 7 bases. Per the germline V gene, CDR1 is MNHNS and CDR2 is SASEGT. This CDR3 has 14 residues. The V gene end was trimmed by 7 bases and the J gene end by 5 bases; junction bases not matched to a gene: 8. The CDR3 sequence is CASNIPGQYQPQHF. The CDR3 nucleotides read TGTGCCAGCAACATCCCGGGACAGTATCAGCCCCAGCATTTT.

There are a few counts of this clone. The V gene is TRBV25-1, the J gene TRBJ2-2, with 9 bases matching TRBD1. The CDR3 extends over 14 amino acids. The junction had 0 bases not matched to a gene; V was cut back by 4 bases and J by 3 bases. Germline loops: CDR1 MGHDK, CDR2 SYGVNS. The CDR3 DNA follows: TGTGCCAGCAGTGGACAGGGGGACACCGGGGAGCTGTTTTTT. This codes for CASSGQGDTGELFF.

The chain has TRBV23-1 and TRBJ2-2; TRBD2 aligns across 12 bases. TRBV23-1 is given ORF status, its function remaining uncertain. The junction had 7 bases not matched to a gene; V was cut back by 3 bases and J by 5 bases. The CDR3 extends over 17 amino acids. In DNA, the CDR3 is TGCGCCAGCAGTCACAGACTAGCGGGAGATAGGACCGGGGAGCTGTTTTTT. Translation: CASSHRLAGDRTGELFF.

This clone appeared a few times. The chain links TRBV15 to TRBJ2-7, with 7 nucleotides matching TRBD1. The CDR3 has 18 residues. Germline CDR1 reads LNHNV; CDR2 reads YYDKDF (reference sequence). V lost 0 bases, J lost 4 bases, and 15 bases stayed unmatched. The CDR3 loop reads CATSRDSTGTALAYEQYF. As DNA, the CDR3 is TGTGCCACCAGCAGAGATTCCACCGGGACAGCCCTAGCTTACGAGCAGTACTTC.

The genes are TRBV7-3 and TRBJ1-1; 10 bases fit TRBD1. Trimming removed 5 bases from V and 4 bases from J; junction bases left unmatched: 10. Per the germline V gene, CDR1 is SGHTA and CDR2 is FQGTGA. The CDR3 has 16 amino acids. In DNA, the CDR3 is TGTGCCAGCAGCCCCCGGGGGACAGGGGAGATCACTGAAGCTTTCTTT. Amino acid sequence: CASSPRGTGEITEAFF. The variable domain in full, with the rest retrieved from reference TRBV7-3 and TRBJ1-1, is GAGVSQTPSNKVTEKGKYVELRCDPISGHTALYWYRQSLGQGPEFLIYFQGTGAADDSGLPNDRFFAVRPEGSVSTLKIQRTERGDSAVYLCASSPRGTGEITEAFFGQGTRLTVV.

V gene TRBV2 combines with J gene TRBJ2-1; 10 bases match TRBD2. After removal of 1 base from V and 8 bases from J, the junction contained 5 bases not matched to a gene. CDR3 length: 15 amino acids. The germline V gene encodes CDR1 SNHLY and CDR2 FYNNEI. This chain's CDR3 is CASSEGLAGTDEQFF. The CDR3 DNA follows: TGTGCCAGCAGTGAAGGACTAGCGGGTACGGATGAGCAGTTCTTC.

This clone was observed once. Here the CDR3 reads CARSLRGQIYEQYF. Written as DNA, the CDR3 is TGTGCCAGAAGCCTACGAGGACAGATCTACGAGCAGTACTTC. The chain couples TRBV5-3 to TRBJ2-7; tentative D call: TRBD1 (6 bases). TRBV5-3 is an ORF for which the function is uncertain. This CDR3 has 14 amino acids. The ends were cut back, 4 bases at V and 3 bases at J, with 14 bases in the middle.

J is TRBJ1-1 and V is TRBV19; D ambiguous. The CDR3 loop spans 11 amino acids. The germline V and J ends were trimmed by 6 bases and 7 bases, with 9 bases remaining between them. Germline V gene sequence: CDR1 LNHDA, CDR2 SQIVND (reference sequence). The CDR3 here is CASRETDEAFF. CDR3 nucleotides: TGTGCCAGTAGGGAAACAGATGAAGCTTTCTTT.

In this sample, this clone turned up once. The chain couples TRBV28 to TRBJ2-5; D might be TRBD1 (7 bases). The J call may be wrong; the DNA end is better matched by TRBJ2-7. CDR1 and CDR2 (germline): MDHEN, SYDVKM. This CDR3 is 15 amino acids long. The CDR3 region has the DNA TGTGCCAGCAGCCGATCGGCAGGGGGGCTCTACGAGCAGTACTTC. The encoded protein is CASSRSAGGLYEQYF.